One sample yielded the 3 T cell receptor beta chains listed below, sequenced in a study of control samples from healthy donors and cancer patients (dated by TCRdb to 2020 to 2021). The library was produced with the immunoSEQ multiplex PCR assay. The immuneACCESS repertoire file appears here via TCRdb, limited to in-frame rearrangements. These files lack a portion of the clones; in checked studies, under half of the deficit traces to unresolved V genes, and the cause of the others is not known. The sample table lists roughly 400,000 clones, roughly 90% of them with a count of one. Just under 6.5% of the sample lies in the top ten. The sample was PBMCs. The receptor source for this set is a man aged 40-50 years with head and neck cancer.

This chain connects TRBV19 to TRBJ2-1, with D possibly being TRBD2 (5 bases). This CDR3 has 16 amino acids. V lost 4 bases and J 7 bases, leaving 20 bases between the germline ends. Germline CDR1 reads LNHDA; CDR2 reads SQIVND (reference sequence). CDR3: CASSSRWRAITNEQFF. The CDR3 DNA follows: TGTGCCAGTAGTAGTAGGTGGCGGGCGATTACTAATGAGCAGTTCTTC.

This clone was seen just once. This rearrangement joins TRBV5-6 to TRBJ2-7; tentative D call: TRBD1 (5 bases). With 3 bases removed from V and 7 bases from J, the gap between germline ends came to 8 bases. Looked up from germline, CDR1 is SGHDT and CDR2 is YYEEEE. CDR3 length: 11 amino acids. Here the CDR3 reads CASSSGWEQYF. DNA of the CDR3: TGTGCCAGCAGCTCAGGGTGGGAGCAGTACTTC.

This chain joins TRBV6-1 and TRBJ2-2; D is possibly TRBD2 (5 bases). The CDR3 sequence is 14 residues long. Germline lookup yields CDR1 MNHNS and CDR2 SASEGT. Trimming left V 2 bases short and J 5 bases short, with 9 bases between. As DNA, the CDR3 is TGTGCCAGCAGTGAATCGGGGAATACCGGGGAGCTGTTTTTT. Translation: CASSESGNTGELFF.